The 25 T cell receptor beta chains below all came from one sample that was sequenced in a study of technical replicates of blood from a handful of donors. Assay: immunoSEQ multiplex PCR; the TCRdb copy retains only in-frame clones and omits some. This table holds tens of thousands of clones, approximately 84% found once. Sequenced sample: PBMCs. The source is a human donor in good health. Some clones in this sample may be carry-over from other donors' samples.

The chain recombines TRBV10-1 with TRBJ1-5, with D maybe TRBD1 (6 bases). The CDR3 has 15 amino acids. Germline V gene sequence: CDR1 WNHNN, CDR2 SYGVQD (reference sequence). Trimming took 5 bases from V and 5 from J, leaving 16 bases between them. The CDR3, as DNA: TGCGCCAGCAGTACCTCGACAGGCAAATATCAGCCCCAGCATTTT. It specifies CASSTSTGKYQPQHF.

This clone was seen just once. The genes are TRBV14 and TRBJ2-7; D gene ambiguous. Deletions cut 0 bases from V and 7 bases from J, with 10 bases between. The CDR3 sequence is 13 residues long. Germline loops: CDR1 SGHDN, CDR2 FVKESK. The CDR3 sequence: CASSQEVWLEQYF. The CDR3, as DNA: TGTGCCAGCAGCCAAGAGGTCTGGCTTGAGCAGTACTTC.

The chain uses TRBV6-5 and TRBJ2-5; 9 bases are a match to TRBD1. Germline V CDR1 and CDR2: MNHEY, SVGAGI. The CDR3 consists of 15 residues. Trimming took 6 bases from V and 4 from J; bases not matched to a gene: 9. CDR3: CASRRTGTGRETQYF. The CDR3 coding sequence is TGTGCCAGCAGGCGAACCGGGACAGGGCGAGAGACCCAGTACTTC.

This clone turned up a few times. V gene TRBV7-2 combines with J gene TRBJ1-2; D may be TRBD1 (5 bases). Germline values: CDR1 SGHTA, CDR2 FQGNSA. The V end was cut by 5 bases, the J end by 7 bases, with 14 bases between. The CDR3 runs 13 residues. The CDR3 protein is CASSPARGRGYTF. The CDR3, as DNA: TGTGCCAGCAGCCCCGCAAGGGGCCGTGGCTACACCTTC.

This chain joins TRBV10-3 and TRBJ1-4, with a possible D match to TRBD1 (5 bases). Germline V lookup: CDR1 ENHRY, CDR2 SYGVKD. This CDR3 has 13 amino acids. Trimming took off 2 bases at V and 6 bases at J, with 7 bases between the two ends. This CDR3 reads CAISEVRDEKLFF. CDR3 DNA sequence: TGTGCCATCAGTGAGGTCAGGGATGAAAAACTGTTTTTT.

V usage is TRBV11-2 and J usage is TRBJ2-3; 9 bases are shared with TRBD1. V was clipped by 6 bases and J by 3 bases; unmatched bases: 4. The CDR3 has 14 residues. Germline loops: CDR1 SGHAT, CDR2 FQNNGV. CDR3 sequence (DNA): TGTGCCAGCAGAGGGACAGGGAGAACAGATACGCAGTATTTT. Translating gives CASRGTGRTDTQYF.

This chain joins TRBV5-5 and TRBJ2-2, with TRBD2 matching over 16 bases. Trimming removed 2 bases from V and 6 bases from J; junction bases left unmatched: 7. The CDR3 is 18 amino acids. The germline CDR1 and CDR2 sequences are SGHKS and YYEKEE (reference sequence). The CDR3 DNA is TGTGCCAGCAGCTTATTATCCGGGACTAGCGGGAGGGCCGGGGAGCTGTTTTTT. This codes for CASSLLSGTSGRAGELFF.

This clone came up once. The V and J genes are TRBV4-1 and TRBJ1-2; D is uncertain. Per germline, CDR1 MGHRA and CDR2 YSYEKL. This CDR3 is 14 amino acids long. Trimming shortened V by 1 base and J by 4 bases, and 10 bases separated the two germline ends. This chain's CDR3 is CASSQGDNGYGYTF. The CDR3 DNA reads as TGCGCCAGCAGCCAAGGTGACAACGGCTATGGCTACACCTTC.

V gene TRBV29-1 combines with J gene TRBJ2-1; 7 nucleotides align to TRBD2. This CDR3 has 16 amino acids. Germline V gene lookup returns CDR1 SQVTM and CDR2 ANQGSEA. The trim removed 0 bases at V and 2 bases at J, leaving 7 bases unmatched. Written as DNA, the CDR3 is TGCAGCGTTGAAGATCCTAAGCGGGGACCCTACAATGAGCAGTTCTTC. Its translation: CSVEDPKRGPYNEQFF.

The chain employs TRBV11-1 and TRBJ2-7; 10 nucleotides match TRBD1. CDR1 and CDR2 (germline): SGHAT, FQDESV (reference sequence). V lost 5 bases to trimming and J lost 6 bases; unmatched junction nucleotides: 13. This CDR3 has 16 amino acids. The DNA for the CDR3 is TGTGCCAGCAGCAGGCTTACCGGGACAGGGGTCTCCGAGCAGTACTTC. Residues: CASSRLTGTGVSEQYF.

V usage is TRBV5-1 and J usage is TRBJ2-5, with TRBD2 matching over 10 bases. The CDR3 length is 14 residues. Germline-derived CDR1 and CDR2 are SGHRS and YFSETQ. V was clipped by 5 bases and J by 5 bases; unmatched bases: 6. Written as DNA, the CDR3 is TGCGCCAGCAGTCGAGGGACTAGCGACGAGACCCAGTACTTC. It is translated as CASSRGTSDETQYF.

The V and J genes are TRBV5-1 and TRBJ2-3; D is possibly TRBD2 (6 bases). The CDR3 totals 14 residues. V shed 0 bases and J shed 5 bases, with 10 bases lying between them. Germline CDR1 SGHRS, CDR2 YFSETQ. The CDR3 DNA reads TGCGCCAGCAGCTTGGCGGGACTCCAAGATACGCAGTATTTT. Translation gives CASSLAGLQDTQYF.

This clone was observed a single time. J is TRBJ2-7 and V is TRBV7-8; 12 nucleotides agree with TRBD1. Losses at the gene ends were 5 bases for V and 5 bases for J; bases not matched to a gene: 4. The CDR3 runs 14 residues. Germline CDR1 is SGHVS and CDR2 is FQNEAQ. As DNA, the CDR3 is TGTGCCAGCAGCCGGGACAGGGGGCTTGACGAGCAGTACTTC. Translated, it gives CASSRDRGLDEQYF.

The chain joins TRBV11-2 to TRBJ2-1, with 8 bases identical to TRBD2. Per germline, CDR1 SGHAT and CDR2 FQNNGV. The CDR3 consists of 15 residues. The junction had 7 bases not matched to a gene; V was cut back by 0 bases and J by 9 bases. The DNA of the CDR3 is TGTGCCAGCAGCTTAGACCGACTAGCGTTGGGTGAGCAGTTCTTC. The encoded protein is CASSLDRLALGEQFF. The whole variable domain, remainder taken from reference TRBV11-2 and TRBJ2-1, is EAGVAQSPRYKIIEKRQSVAFWCNPISGHATLYWYQQILGQGPKLLIQFQNNGVVDDSQLPKDRFSAERLKGVDSTLKIQPAKLEDSAVYLCASSLDRLALGEQFFGPGTRLTVL.

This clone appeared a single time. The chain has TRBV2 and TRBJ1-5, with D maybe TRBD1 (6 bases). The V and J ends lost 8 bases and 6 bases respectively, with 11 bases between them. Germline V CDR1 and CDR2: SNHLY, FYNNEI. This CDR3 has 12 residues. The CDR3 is CASGMGAQPQHF. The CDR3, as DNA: TGTGCCAGCGGTATGGGGGCTCAGCCCCAGCATTTT.

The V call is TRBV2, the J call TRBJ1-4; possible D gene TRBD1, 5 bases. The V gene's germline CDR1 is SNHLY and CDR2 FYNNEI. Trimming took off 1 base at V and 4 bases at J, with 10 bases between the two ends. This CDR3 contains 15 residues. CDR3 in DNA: TGTGCCAGCAGTGAAGAAGGGGCCAATAATGAAAAACTGTTTTTT. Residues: CASSEEGANNEKLFF.

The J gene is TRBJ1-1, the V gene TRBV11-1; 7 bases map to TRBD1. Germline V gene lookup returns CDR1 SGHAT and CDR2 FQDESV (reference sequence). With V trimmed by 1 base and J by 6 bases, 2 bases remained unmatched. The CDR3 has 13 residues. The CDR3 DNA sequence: TGTGCCAGCAGCTTAGGACAGGGTGCTGAAGCTTTCTTT. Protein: CASSLGQGAEAFF.

The CDR3 sequence: CASKLYGTGWNEQFF. The DNA for the CDR3 is TGTGCCAGCAAGTTGTACGGGACAGGTTGGAATGAGCAGTTCTTC. The chain links TRBV27 to TRBJ2-1; the match to TRBD1 covers 8 bases. Unmatched junction bases numbered 12, after V lost 7 bases and J lost 7 bases. The CDR3 runs 15 residues. Germline lookup yields CDR1 MNHEY and CDR2 SMNVEV (reference sequence).

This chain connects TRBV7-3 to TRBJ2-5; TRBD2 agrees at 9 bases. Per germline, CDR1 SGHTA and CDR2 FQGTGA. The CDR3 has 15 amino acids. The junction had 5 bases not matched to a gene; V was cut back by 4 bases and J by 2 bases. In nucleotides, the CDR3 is TGTGCCAGCAGCTCAGGACTAGCGAAACAAGAGACCCAGTACTTC. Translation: CASSSGLAKQETQYF.

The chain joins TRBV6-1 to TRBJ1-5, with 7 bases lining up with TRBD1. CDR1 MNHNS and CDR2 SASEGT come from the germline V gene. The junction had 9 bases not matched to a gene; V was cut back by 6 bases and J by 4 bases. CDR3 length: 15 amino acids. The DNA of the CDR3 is TGTGCCAGCAGCACCGACAGGGCCCAAAATCAGCCCCAGCATTTT. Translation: CASSTDRAQNQPQHF.

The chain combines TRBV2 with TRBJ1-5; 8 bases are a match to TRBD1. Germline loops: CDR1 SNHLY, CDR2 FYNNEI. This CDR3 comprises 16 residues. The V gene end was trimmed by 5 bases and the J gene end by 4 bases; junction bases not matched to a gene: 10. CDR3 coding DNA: TGTGCCAGCAGTTCGGCAGGGGGCGCGAGGAATCAGCCCCAGCATTTT. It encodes CASSSAGGARNQPQHF.

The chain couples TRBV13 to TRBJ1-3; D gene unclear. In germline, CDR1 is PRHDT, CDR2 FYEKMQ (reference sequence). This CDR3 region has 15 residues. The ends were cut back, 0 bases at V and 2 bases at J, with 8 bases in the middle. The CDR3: CASSLGDMAGNTIYF. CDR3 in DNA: TGTGCCAGCAGCTTAGGAGACATGGCTGGAAACACCATATATTTT.

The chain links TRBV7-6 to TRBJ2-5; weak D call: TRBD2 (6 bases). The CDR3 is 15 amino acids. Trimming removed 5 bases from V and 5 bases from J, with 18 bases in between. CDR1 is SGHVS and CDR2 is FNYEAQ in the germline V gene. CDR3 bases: TGTGCCAGCAGCCGAAACCAGGGACTCGGGGAGACCCAGTACTTC. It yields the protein CASSRNQGLGETQYF.

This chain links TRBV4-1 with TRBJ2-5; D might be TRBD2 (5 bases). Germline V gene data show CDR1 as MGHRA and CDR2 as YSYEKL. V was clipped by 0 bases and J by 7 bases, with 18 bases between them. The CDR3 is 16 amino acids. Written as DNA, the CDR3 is TGCGCCAGCAGCCAAGAAGGAGGCCCCCATCGGGGGACCCAGTACTTC. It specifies CASSQEGGPHRGTQYF.

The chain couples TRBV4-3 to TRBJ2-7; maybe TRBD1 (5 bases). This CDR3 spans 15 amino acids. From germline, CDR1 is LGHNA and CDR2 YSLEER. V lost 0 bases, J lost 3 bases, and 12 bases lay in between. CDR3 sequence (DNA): TGCGCCAGCAGCCAAGAGTCGTCCAGGGACTACGAGCAGTACTTC. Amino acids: CASSQESSRDYEQYF.